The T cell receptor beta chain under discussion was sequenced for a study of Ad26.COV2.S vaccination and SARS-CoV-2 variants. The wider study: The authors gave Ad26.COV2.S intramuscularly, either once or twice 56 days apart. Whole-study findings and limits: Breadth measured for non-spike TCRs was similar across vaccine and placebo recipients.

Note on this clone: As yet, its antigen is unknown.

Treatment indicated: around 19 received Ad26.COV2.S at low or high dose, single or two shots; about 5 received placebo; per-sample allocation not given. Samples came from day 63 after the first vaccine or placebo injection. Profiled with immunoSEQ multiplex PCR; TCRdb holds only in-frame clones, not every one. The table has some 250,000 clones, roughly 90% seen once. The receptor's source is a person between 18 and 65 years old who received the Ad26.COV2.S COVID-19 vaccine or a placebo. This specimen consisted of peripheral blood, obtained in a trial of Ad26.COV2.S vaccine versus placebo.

The CDR3 region is CASSSLRGSGGYGYTF. CDR3 in DNA: TGTGCCAGCAGCTCCTTAAGGGGTTCGGGGGGATATGGCTACACCTTC. This chain uses TRBV11-2 with TRBJ1-2; weak D call: TRBD1 (5 bases). CDR3 length: 16 amino acids. With 4 bases removed from V and 5 bases from J, the gap between germline ends came to 20 bases. CDR1 and CDR2 from the germline V gene are SGHAT and FQNNGV. Looking up the rest from reference TRBV11-2 and TRBJ1-2 gives the full variable domain: EAGVAQSPRYKIIEKRQSVAFWCNPISGHATLYWYQQILGQGPKLLIQFQNNGVVDDSQLPKDRFSAERLKGVDSTLKIQPAKLEDSAVYLCASSSLRGSGGYGYTFGSGTRLTVV.